What follows is one TCR beta chain and its context. What this receptor recognizes is not known. The input lacks base qualities; no much larger clone sits a single base away. This sample is part of a study of blood T cell repertoires in COVID-19 (dated by TCRdb to between 2020 and 2021). The study in broad terms: Samples covering the acute and convalescent phases of COVID-19 were provided by collaborators in the United States, Italy and Spain. The repertoires were released in a freely available public database meant as a resource for research on the immune response to SARS-CoV-2. Samples came from the ongoing ImmuneRACE study (first 160 participants) plus 1,254 subjects from 6 global collaborators. Where HLA class I and class II types were available, the types were taken from metadata supplied by the sample provider, not from assay-based typing. The sample metadata nearly always contained a de-identified subject ID, COVID-19 status, age in years and sex. The prospective study material was composed of cDNA or gDNA derived from T cells, B-cell-depleted T cells, or PBMCs. The dataset comprised deeply sampled blood TCRbeta repertoires from subjects exposed to, actively infected with, or recovered from COVID-19. Overall results and qualifications from the work: The amount of clinical and demographic metadata varied by source and participant and was provided uncurated.

Based on the germline V gene, the CDR1 and CDR2 sequences are SGHTA and FQGNSA. From V the trimming removes 3 bases and from J it removes 5 bases, while the gene matches leave 4 bases of the junction unaccounted for. Including cysteine and phenylalanine, the CDR3 has 14 amino acids. This entry keeps only the CDR3 DNA: 42 bases, framed from base 1. Whole blood was collected in K2EDTA tubes by collaborating institutions according to the institutions' own protocols. For TCRbeta analysis, collaborators shipped samples in one of three forms: frozen whole blood, isolated PBMCs, or DNA extracted from either of those sample types. TCRbeta CDR3 regions were amplified from genomic DNA using the immunoSEQ Assay, a bias-controlled multiplex PCR. On the study's bioinformatics: The number of nucleated cells in each sample was estimated from the amplification of reference gene primers within the assay. To quantify the absolute abundance of each unique TCRbeta CDR3 rearrangement, sequence reads were collapsed and filtered. Productive Simpson clonality was computed per sample as the square root of Simpson's diversity index over productive rearrangements. The table was pulled from immuneACCESS by TCRdb, which kept in-frame rearrangements only. Such tables lose some clones; where checked, under half of the loss comes from unresolved V genes, and the rest has no known cause. V and J calls and clone size are those listed in that table; D and trimming were worked out from the DNA. The table for this sample lists some 230,000 clones; 75% to 85% of them were counted only once. The biggest ten clones account for just under 7.5% of the sample.

Specimen: peripheral blood. The chain was built from TRBV7-2 and TRBJ2-1; the junction holds 7 bases that match TRBD2. This clonotype originated in a woman in her 50s with acute or convalescent COVID-19. The DNA sequence is TGTGCCAGCAGCTTCCAGCGGGATGACAATGAGCAGTTCTTC. It encodes CASSFQRDDNEQFF.